Following are 11 T cell receptor beta chains from one sample sequenced in a study of graft-versus-host responses after intestinal transplantation. Their antigen targets remain unknown. Some clones are missing from TCRdb's copy, which holds only in-frame ones; the method was immunoSEQ multiplex PCR. The sample consists of about 130,000 clones, around 90% of them appearing once. The sequenced sample was unstimulated CD4+ T cells sorted from spleen or lymph node cells, obtained before intestinal transplant. The receptors come from a human donor who received an intestinal transplant.

This clone occurred a few times. This chain connects TRBV6-5 to TRBJ1-2; D may be TRBD1 (5 bases). V lost 5 bases and J lost 8, with 9 bases in between. Germline CDR1 reads MNHEY; CDR2 reads SVGAGI. This CDR3 contains 11 residues. CDR3 residues: CASSGWGGYTF. CDR3 DNA: TGTGCCAGCAGTGGGTGGGGCGGCTACACCTTC.

The chain joins TRBV11-3 to TRBJ2-2; unclear D gene. Trimming cost V 2 bases and J 1 base, with 2 bases left between them. Germline lookup yields CDR1 SGHNT and CDR2 YENEEA. This CDR3 region has 13 residues. The CDR3 nucleotides are TGTGCCAGCAGCTTACGGAACACCGGGGAGCTGTTTTTT. Its protein product is CASSLRNTGELFF.

The rearrangement uses TRBV10-2 and TRBJ1-6; D uncertain. Germline-derived CDR1 and CDR2 are WSHSY and SAAADI. The CDR3 runs 14 residues. The V gene lost 3 bases and the J gene lost 10 bases, with 13 bases spanning the gap. This CDR3 is CASSDPQFGSPLHF. The CDR3 region has the DNA TGCGCCAGCAGTGATCCCCAATTTGGATCACCCCTCCACTTT.

The chain carries TRBV29-1 and TRBJ1-1; the D is unclear. CDR3 length: 14 residues. CDR1 is SQVTM, CDR2 ANQGSEA, per germline. V was pared by 2 bases and J by 5 bases, with 15 bases between. The CDR3 nucleotides are TGCAGCGTTGAACTAAGAGGAGTTGGGACTGAAGCTTTCTTT. Translated: CSVELRGVGTEAFF.

The genes are TRBV5-1 and TRBJ2-5; 7 bases line up with TRBD1. The CDR3 contains 15 residues. V shed 4 bases, J shed 4 bases, and the junction held 10 bases outside the gene matches. The germline V gene has CDR1 SGHRS and CDR2 YFSETQ. CDR3 sequence reads: CASSLTGANAETQYF. The CDR3 region has the DNA TGCGCCAGCAGCCTTACAGGGGCAAACGCAGAGACCCAGTACTTC.

The chain joins TRBV6-1 to TRBJ2-7; D remains ambiguous. The CDR3 has 15 residues. Deletions cut 3 bases from V and 0 bases from J, with 12 bases between. From germline, CDR1 is MNHNS and CDR2 SASEGT. The CDR3 loop reads CASSDLSDGSYEQYF. The CDR3, as DNA: TGTGCCAGCAGTGATTTATCGGACGGCTCCTACGAGCAGTACTTC.

The chain is built from TRBV5-4 and TRBJ2-2, with D perhaps matching TRBD1 (6 bases). This CDR3 contains 13 residues. From germline, CDR1 is SGHNT and CDR2 YYREEE (reference sequence). V lost 4 bases, J lost 6 bases, and 10 bases lay in between. The CDR3 nucleotides are TGTGCCAGCAGCCGGGACAATGCCGGGGAGCTGTTTTTT. Protein sequence: CASSRDNAGELFF.

V is TRBV6-1 and J is TRBJ1-1, with 8 bases that match TRBD1. V was pared by 6 bases and J by 0 bases, with 6 bases of the junction left unmatched. The V gene's germline CDR1 is MNHNS and CDR2 SASEGT. The CDR3 sequence is 15 residues long. The CDR3 loop reads CASRDRVFVNTEAFF. The CDR3 DNA sequence: TGTGCCAGCAGGGACAGGGTTTTCGTGAACACTGAAGCTTTCTTT.

The V gene is TRBV2, the J gene TRBJ2-7; maybe TRBD2 (6 bases). There are 15 residues in the CDR3. CDR1 is SNHLY, CDR2 FYNNEI, per germline. V was trimmed by 2 bases and J by 5 bases, leaving 16 bases between them. The CDR3 region is CASSENTSWRHEQYF. In DNA, the CDR3 is TGTGCCAGCAGTGAAAATACTAGCTGGCGCCACGAGCAGTACTTC.

This clone was observed once. The CDR3 is CASSGVGTAYGYTF. CDR3 DNA: TGTGCCAGCAGTGGGGTCGGGACGGCCTATGGCTACACCTTC. The chain joins TRBV25-1 to TRBJ1-2, with a possible D match to TRBD1 (5 bases). V lost 4 bases, J lost 4 bases, and 13 bases lay in between. Looked up from germline, CDR1 is MGHDK and CDR2 is SYGVNS. The CDR3 runs to 14 residues.

The chain has TRBV5-8 and TRBJ1-1; perhaps TRBD1 as D (5 bases). From germline, CDR1 is SGHTS and CDR2 YDEGEE. V was clipped by 0 bases and J by 3 bases, with 12 bases between them. This CDR3 spans 15 amino acids. Here the CDR3 reads CASSLGQGGDTEAFF. CDR3 DNA: TGTGCCAGCAGCTTGGGGCAGGGTGGTGACACTGAAGCTTTCTTT.